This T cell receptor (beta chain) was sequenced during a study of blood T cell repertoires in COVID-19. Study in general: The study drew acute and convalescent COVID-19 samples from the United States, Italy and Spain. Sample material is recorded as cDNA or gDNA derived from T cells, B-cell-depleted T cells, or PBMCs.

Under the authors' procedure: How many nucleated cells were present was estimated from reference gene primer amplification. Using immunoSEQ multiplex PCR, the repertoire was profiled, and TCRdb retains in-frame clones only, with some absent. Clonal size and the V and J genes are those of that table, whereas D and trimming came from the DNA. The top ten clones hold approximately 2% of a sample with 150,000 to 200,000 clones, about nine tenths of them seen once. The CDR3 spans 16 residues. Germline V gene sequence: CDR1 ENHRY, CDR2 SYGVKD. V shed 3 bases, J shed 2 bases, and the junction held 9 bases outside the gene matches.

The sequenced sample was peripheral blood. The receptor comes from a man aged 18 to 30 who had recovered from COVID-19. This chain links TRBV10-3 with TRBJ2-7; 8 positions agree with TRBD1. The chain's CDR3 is CAISDRGQSFTYEQYF. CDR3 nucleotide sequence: TGTGCCATCAGTGACAGGGGGCAATCTTTTACCTACGAGCAGTACTTC.